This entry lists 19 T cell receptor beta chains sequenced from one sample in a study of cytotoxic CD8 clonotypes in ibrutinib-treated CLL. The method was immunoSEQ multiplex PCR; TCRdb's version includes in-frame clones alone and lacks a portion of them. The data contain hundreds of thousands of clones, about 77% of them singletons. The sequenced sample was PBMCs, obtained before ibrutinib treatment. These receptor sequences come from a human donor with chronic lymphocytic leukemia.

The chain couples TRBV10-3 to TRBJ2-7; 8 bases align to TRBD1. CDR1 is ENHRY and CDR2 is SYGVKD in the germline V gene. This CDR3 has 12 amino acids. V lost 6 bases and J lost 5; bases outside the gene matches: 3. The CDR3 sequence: CAIRKTGDEQYF. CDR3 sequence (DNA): TGTGCCATCAGGAAGACAGGGGACGAGCAGTACTTC.

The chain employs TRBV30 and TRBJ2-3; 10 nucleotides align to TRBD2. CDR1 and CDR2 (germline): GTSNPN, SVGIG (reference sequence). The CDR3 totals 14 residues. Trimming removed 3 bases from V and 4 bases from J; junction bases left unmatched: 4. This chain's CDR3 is CAWRSGRAPDTQYF. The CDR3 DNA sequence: TGTGCCTGGAGAAGCGGGAGGGCCCCAGATACGCAGTATTTT.

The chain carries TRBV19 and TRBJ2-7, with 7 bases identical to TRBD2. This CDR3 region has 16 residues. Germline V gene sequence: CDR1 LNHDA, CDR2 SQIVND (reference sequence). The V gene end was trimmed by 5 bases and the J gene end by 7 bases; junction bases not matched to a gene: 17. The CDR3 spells CASSPRLLALTGEQYF. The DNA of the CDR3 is TGTGCCAGTAGTCCTCGGCTACTAGCGCTTACGGGGGAGCAGTACTTC. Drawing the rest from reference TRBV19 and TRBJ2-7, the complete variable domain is DGGITQSPKYLFRKEGQNVTLSCEQNLNHDAMYWYRQDPGQGLRLIYYSQIVNDFQKGDIAEGYSVSREKKESFPLTVTSAQKNPTAFYLCASSPRLLALTGEQYFGPGTRLTVT.

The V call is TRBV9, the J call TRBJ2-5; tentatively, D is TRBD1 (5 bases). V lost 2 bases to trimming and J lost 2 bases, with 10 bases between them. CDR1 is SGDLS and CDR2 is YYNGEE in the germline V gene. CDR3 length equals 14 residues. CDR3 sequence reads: CASSVTGMQETQYF. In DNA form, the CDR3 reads TGTGCCAGCAGCGTTACAGGTATGCAAGAGACCCAGTACTTC.

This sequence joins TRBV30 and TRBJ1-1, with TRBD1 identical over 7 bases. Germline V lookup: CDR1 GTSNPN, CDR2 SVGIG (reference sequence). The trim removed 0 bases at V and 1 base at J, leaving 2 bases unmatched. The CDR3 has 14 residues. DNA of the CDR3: TGTGCCTGGAGTGTGGGGACAGCGAACACTGAAGCTTTCTTT. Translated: CAWSVGTANTEAFF.

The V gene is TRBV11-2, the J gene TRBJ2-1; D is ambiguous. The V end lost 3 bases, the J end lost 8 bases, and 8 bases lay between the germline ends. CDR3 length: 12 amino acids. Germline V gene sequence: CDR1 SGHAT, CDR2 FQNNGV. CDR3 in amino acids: CASSFLGYEQFF. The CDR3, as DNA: TGTGCCAGCAGCTTTTTGGGGTATGAGCAGTTCTTC.

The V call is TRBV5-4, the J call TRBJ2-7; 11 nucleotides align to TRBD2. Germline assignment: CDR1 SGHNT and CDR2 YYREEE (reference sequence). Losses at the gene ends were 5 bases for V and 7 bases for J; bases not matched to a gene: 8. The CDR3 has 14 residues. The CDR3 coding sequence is TGTGCCAGCAGTTTAGCGGGAGGGTCCTCGGAGCAGTACTTC. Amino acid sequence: CASSLAGGSSEQYF. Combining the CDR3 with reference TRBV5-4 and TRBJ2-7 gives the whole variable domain ETGVTQSPTHLIKTRGQQVTLRCSSQSGHNTVSWYQQALGQGPQFIFQYYREEENGRGNFPPRFSGLQFPNYSSELNVNALELDDSALYLCASSLAGGSSEQYFGPGTRLTVT.

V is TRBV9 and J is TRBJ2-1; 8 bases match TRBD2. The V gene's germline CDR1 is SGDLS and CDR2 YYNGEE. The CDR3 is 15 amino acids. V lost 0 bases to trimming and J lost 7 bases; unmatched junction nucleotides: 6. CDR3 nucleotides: TGTGCCAGCAGCGTAGCCAATAGCGGGACAAATGAGCAGTTCTTC. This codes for CASSVANSGTNEQFF.

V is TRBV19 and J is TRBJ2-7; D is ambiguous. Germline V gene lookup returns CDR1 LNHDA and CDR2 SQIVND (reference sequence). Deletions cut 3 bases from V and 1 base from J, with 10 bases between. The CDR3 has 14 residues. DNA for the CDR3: TGTGCCAGTAGTATGGGCGGAACATCCTACGAGCAGTACTTC. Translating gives CASSMGGTSYEQYF.

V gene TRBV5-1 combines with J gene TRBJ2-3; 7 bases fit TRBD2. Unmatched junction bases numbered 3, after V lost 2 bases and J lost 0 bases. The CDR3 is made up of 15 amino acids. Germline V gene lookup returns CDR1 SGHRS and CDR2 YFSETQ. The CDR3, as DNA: TGCGCCAGCAGCTTAGCGGGAAAGAGCACAGATACGCAGTATTTT. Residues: CASSLAGKSTDTQYF.

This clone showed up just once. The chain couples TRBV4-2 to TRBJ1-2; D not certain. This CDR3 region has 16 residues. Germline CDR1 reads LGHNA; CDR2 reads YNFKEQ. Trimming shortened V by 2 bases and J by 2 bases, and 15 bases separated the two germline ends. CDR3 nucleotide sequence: TGTGCCAGCAGCCAACTAACCGAAAACCTAAACTATGGCTACACCTTC. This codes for CASSQLTENLNYGYTF.

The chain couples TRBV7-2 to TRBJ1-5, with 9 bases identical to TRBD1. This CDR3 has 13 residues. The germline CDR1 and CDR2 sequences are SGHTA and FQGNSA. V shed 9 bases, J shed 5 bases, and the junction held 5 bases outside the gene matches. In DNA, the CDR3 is TGTGCCAGTGGGACAGGGCGGCATCAGCCCCAGCATTTT. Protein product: CASGTGRHQPQHF.

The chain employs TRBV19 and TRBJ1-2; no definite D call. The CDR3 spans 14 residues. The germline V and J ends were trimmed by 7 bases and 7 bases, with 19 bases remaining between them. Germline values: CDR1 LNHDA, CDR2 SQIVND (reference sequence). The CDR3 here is CASIKTSNPSGYTF. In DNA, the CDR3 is TGTGCCAGTATTAAGACCTCCAATCCTAGTGGCTACACCTTC.

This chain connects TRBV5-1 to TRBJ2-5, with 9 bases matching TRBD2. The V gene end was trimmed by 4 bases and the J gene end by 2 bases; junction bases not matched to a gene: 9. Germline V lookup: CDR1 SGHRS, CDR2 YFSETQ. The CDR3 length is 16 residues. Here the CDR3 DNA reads TGCGCCAGCAGCCCCGGACTAGCGCAATTACAAGAGACCCAGTACTTC. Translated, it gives CASSPGLAQLQETQYF.

The CDR3 protein is CASSWAHQETQYF. CDR3 DNA sequence: TGTGCCAGCAGTTGGGCCCACCAAGAGACCCAGTACTTC. The rearrangement links TRBV6-1 to TRBJ2-5; D ambiguous. V was cut by 5 bases and J by 0 bases, with 7 bases left in between. The CDR3 covers 13 residues. The germline gives CDR1 MNHNS, CDR2 SASEGT.

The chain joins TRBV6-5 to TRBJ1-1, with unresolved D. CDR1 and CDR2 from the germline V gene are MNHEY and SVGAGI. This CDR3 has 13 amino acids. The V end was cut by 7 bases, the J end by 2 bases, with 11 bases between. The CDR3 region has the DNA TGTGCCAGCACCCGGGGATTTAACACTGAAGCTTTCTTT. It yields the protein CASTRGFNTEAFF.

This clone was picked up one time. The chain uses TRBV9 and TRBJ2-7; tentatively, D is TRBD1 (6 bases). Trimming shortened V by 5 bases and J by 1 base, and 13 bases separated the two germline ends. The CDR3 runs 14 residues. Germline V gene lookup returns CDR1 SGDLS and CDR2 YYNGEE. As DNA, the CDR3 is TGTGCCAGCAGTCAGTCAGGGGTATCCTACGAGCAGTACTTC. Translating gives CASSQSGVSYEQYF.

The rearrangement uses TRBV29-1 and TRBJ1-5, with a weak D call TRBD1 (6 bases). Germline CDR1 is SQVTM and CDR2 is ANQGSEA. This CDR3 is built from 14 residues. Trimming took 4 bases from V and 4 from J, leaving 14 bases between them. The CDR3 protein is CSVVGQGQNQPQHF. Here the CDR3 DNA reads TGCAGCGTTGTAGGTCAGGGGCAAAATCAGCCCCAGCATTTT.

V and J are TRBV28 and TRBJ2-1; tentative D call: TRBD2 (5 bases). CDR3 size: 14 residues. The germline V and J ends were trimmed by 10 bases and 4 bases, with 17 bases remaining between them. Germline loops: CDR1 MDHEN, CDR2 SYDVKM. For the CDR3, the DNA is TGTGCCACCGGAGGTTTCTCTGGGTACAATGAGCAGTTCTTC. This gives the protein CATGGFSGYNEQFF. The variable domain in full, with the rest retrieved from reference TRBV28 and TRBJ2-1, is DVKVTQSSRYLVKRTGEKVFLECVQDMDHENMFWYRQDPGLGLRLIYFSYDVKMKEKGDIPEGYSVSREKKERFSLILESASTNQTSMYLCATGGFSGYNEQFFGPGTRLTVL.